The 29 T cell receptor beta chains given below trace back to one sample, sequenced in a study of T-cell memory formation after mild COVID-19. In TCRdb, the 5' RACE reads were re-called with MiXCR into one record per CDR3 protein. The profile covers hundreds of thousands of distinct CDR3 sequences, with 20% to 25% appearing a single time and around an eighth taken by the ten largest. Specimen: PBMCs or a T cell subset sorted from them (not recorded which). All receptors derive from an adult woman who had mild COVID-19 (a few samples of this study predate the infection). Cell type and time point are not known.

This clonotype was picked up a small number of times. This sequence joins TRBV20-1 and TRBJ1-1; D unclear. Deletions cut 3 bases from V and 3 bases from J, with 11 bases between. In germline, CDR1 is DFQATT, CDR2 SNEGSKA (reference sequence). This CDR3 region has 13 residues. CDR3 DNA sequence: TGCAGTGCTAGGAACTACGAGCACACTGAAGCTTTCTTT. This encodes CSARNYEHTEAFF.

In this sample, this clonotype turned up many times. The J gene is TRBJ2-5, the V gene TRBV7-6; 8 nucleotides match TRBD2. Trimming took 1 base from V and 5 from J; bases not matched to a gene: 6. The CDR3 length is 15 residues. Germline lookup yields CDR1 SGHVS and CDR2 FNYEAQ. The CDR3 loop is CASSLGRGGLETQYF. CDR3 nucleotide sequence: TGTGCCAGCAGCTTAGGCCGGGGGGGGCTCGAGACCCAGTACTTC.

This chain links TRBV7-2 with TRBJ2-3, with D possibly matching TRBD2 (6 bases). This CDR3 has 14 residues. Trimming took off 6 bases at V and 2 bases at J, with 12 bases between the two ends. Germline CDR1 and CDR2: SGHTA and FQGNSA. The CDR3 is CASRFSGFTDTQYF. The CDR3 DNA is TGTGCCAGCAGGTTTAGCGGATTCACAGATACGCAGTATTTT. The entire variable domain, with the rest obtained from reference TRBV7-2 and TRBJ2-3, is as follows: GAGVSQSPSNKVTEKGKDVELRCDPISGHTALYWYRQSLGQGLEFLIYFQGNSAPDKSGLPSDRFSAERTGGSVSTLTIQRTQQEDSAVYLCASRFSGFTDTQYFGPGTRLTVL.

This clonotype occurred a few times. The rearrangement joins TRBV20-1 to TRBJ1-2; weak D call: TRBD1 (6 bases). CDR3 size: 14 residues. Looked up from germline, CDR1 is DFQATT and CDR2 is SNEGSKA (reference sequence). The ends were cut back, 1 base at V and 3 bases at J, with 12 bases in the middle. CDR3: CSARAGAGDYGYTF. CDR3 sequence (DNA): TGCAGTGCTAGAGCAGGGGCAGGCGACTATGGCTACACCTTC.

The genes are TRBV10-3 and TRBJ2-1; tentatively, D is TRBD2 (6 bases). CDR1 and CDR2 (germline): ENHRY, SYGVKD. The CDR3 loop spans 14 amino acids. V was shortened by 8 bases and J by 4 bases, with 15 bases between the two germline ends. The CDR3 region has the DNA TGTGCCATCTTGCCCGGGCGGGGTTACAATGAGCAGTTCTTC. Amino acids: CAILPGRGYNEQFF.

CDR3 bases: TGTGCCAGCAGCTTAGACGGGATTGGCGGGGAGCTGTTTTTT. Translated: CASSLDGIGGELFF. V and J are TRBV7-2 and TRBJ2-2; a weak D match, TRBD2 (5 bases). The CDR3 has 14 amino acids. V dropped 1 base and J dropped 7 bases, with 10 bases sitting between them. Germline CDR1 is SGHTA and CDR2 is FQGNSA.

This sequence joins TRBV7-9 and TRBJ1-4; D is undetermined. Deletions cut 5 bases from V and 8 bases from J, with 18 bases between. This CDR3 has 15 amino acids. Germline CDR1 and CDR2: SEHNR and FQNEAQ (reference sequence). The DNA of the CDR3 is TGTGCCAGCAGCCCCGGCCTTCGAGTTGCCGAAAAACTGTTTTTT. Protein: CASSPGLRVAEKLFF.

The chain links TRBV7-8 to TRBJ2-5; TRBD2 matches 11 bases. CDR3 size: 15 residues. The germline CDR1 and CDR2 sequences are SGHVS and FQNEAQ. After removal of 8 bases from V and 1 base from J, the junction contained 6 bases not matched to a gene. DNA for the CDR3: TGTGCCAGCGGGCGACTAGCGGGGAGCCAAGAGACCCAGTACTTC. Protein sequence: CASGRLAGSQETQYF.

The V and J genes are TRBV24-1 and TRBJ2-2; D is perhaps TRBD2 (6 bases). The germline gives CDR1 KGHDR, CDR2 SFDVKD. V lost 4 bases and J 7 bases, leaving 15 bases between the germline ends. CDR3 size: 15 residues. CDR3 loop: CATSDLPGVGGELFF. The CDR3 DNA sequence: TGTGCCACCAGTGACCTTCCGGGGGTAGGCGGGGAGCTGTTTTTT.

V and J are TRBV29-1 and TRBJ2-3, with 8 positions matching TRBD2. Per the germline V gene, CDR1 is SQVTM and CDR2 is ANQGSEA. The CDR3 runs 16 residues. V was clipped by 7 bases and J by 1 base; unmatched bases: 13. DNA of the CDR3: TGCAGCGGGGAGGGGGTAGCGGGGCTCCGCACAGATACGCAGTATTTT. Translating it yields CSGEGVAGLRTDTQYF.

This clonotype was seen a few times. This chain links TRBV14 with TRBJ2-1; 7 nucleotides agree with TRBD2. The CDR3 length is 15 residues. The germline V gene encodes CDR1 SGHDN and CDR2 FVKESK. V gave up 6 bases and J gave up 7 bases; unmatched junction bases: 12. Here the CDR3 DNA reads TGTGCCAGCAGTCAATATAGGACTAGTTTTAATGAGCAGTTCTTC. Translation gives CASSQYRTSFNEQFF.

The chain employs TRBV3-1 and TRBJ2-3; D is possibly TRBD1 or TRBD2 (5 bases each). The CDR3 loop spans 17 amino acids. V lost 4 bases and J lost 3, with 20 bases in between. CDR1 is LGHDT and CDR2 is YNNKEL in the germline V gene (reference sequence). For the CDR3, the DNA is TGTGCCAGCAGCCTCGAGGATGGGGCTCGAGGGACAGATACGCAGTATTTT. Encoded protein: CASSLEDGARGTDTQYF.

The gene calls are TRBV3-1 and TRBJ1-4; the D is unclear. Trimming shortened V by 0 bases and J by 2 bases, and 10 bases separated the two germline ends. The length of the CDR3 is 16 residues. CDR1 and CDR2 (germline): LGHDT, YNNKEL (reference sequence). CDR3 sequence: CASSQDPPRTNEKLFF. The CDR3 coding sequence is TGTGCCAGCAGCCAAGATCCCCCCCGGACTAATGAAAAACTGTTTTTT.

This clonotype was found a few times. The chain couples TRBV6-5 to TRBJ2-1; 7 bases agree with TRBD2. This CDR3 comprises 16 residues. In germline, CDR1 is MNHEY, CDR2 SVGAGI. The V and J ends lost 0 bases and 0 bases, in that order; junction bases with no gene match: 2. Here the CDR3 DNA reads TGTGCCAGCAGTTACTCGGGCGGGAGCTCCTACAATGAGCAGTTCTTC. Its translation is CASSYSGGSSYNEQFF.

The rearrangement joins TRBV24-1 to TRBJ2-5, with D maybe TRBD2 (6 bases). The germline V gene encodes CDR1 KGHDR and CDR2 SFDVKD. The germline V and J ends were trimmed by 2 bases and 4 bases, with 10 bases remaining between them. There are 14 residues in the CDR3. This CDR3 reads CATSDWRRAETQYF. CDR3 DNA: TGTGCCACCAGTGATTGGAGGAGGGCAGAGACCCAGTACTTC.

This clonotype has only a few counts. V is TRBV4-1 and J is TRBJ1-2; no definite D call. Germline assignment: CDR1 MGHRA and CDR2 YSYEKL. The CDR3 has 14 amino acids. V was clipped by 4 bases and J by 4 bases, with 13 bases between them. CDR3 amino acids: CASSLDEQTYGYTF. The DNA for the CDR3 is TGCGCCAGCAGCCTCGATGAACAGACCTATGGCTACACCTTC.

This clonotype was counted only a few times. V and J are TRBV6-5 and TRBJ1-4, with no clear D. Per germline, CDR1 MNHEY and CDR2 SVGAGI. The V and J ends lost 6 bases and 2 bases respectively, with 7 bases between them. CDR3 size: 13 residues. The CDR3: CASRVGTNEKLFF. CDR3 nucleotides: TGTGCCAGCAGAGTGGGTACTAATGAAAAACTGTTTTTT.

This clonotype turned up a few times. The genes are TRBV11-3 and TRBJ2-4; D gene unclear. V lost 5 bases to trimming and J lost 8 bases, with 16 bases between them. The CDR3 has 14 residues. CDR1 is SGHNT, CDR2 YENEEA, per germline. The CDR3 coding sequence is TGTGCCAGCAGCCGTTCTGGCAGGTCGGACATTCAGTACTTC. Translation: CASSRSGRSDIQYF.

The J gene is TRBJ1-3, the V gene TRBV5-1, with 7 bases identical to TRBD1. The CDR3 extends over 15 amino acids. Losses at the gene ends were 1 base for V and 4 bases for J; bases not matched to a gene: 5. Germline V CDR1 and CDR2: SGHRS, YFSETQ. CDR3 sequence: CASSLTYRGGNTIYF. CDR3 coding DNA: TGCGCCAGCAGCTTGACCTACAGGGGCGGAAACACCATATATTTT.

This clonotype has just a few counts. The chain couples TRBV7-9 to TRBJ1-1; no clear D. The CDR3 has 12 amino acids. Per germline, CDR1 SEHNR and CDR2 FQNEAQ (reference sequence). Trimming shortened V by 10 bases and J by 5 bases, and 14 bases separated the two germline ends. The CDR3 region has the DNA TGTGCCACGGAGGGAGGAGGGACTGAAGCTTTCTTT. As protein: CATEGGGTEAFF.

This clonotype was counted between two and nine times. The chain is built from TRBV5-1 and TRBJ2-1; 15 bases are a match to TRBD2. From germline, CDR1 is SGHRS and CDR2 YFSETQ. V was clipped by 4 bases and J by 0 bases; unmatched bases: 8. The CDR3 runs to 19 residues. This CDR3 is CASSPGLAGGRGSYNEQFF. The CDR3, as DNA: TGCGCCAGCAGCCCCGGACTAGCGGGGGGGCGGGGCTCCTACAATGAGCAGTTCTTC.

The V and J genes are TRBV2 and TRBJ2-7, with 8 bases matching TRBD2. Germline assignment: CDR1 SNHLY and CDR2 FYNNEI. V shed 3 bases, J shed 0 bases, and the junction held 7 bases outside the gene matches. The CDR3 consists of 16 residues. The CDR3 sequence: CASSDWSGGSSYEQYF. The CDR3 DNA reads as TGTGCCAGCAGTGATTGGAGCGGGGGAAGCTCCTACGAGCAGTACTTC.

The chain has TRBV6-2 or TRBV6-3 and TRBJ1-1; no firm D call. CDR3 size: 13 residues. Deletions cut 2 bases from V and 8 bases from J, with 12 bases between. Per the germline V gene, CDR1 is MNHEY and CDR2 is SVGEGT. DNA for the CDR3: TGTGCCAGCAGTTACGGGCCCCAATGGGAAGCTTTCTTT. Protein product: CASSYGPQWEAFF.

The chain is built from TRBV4-1 and TRBJ1-4; 9 nucleotides align to TRBD1. Germline V gene sequence: CDR1 MGHRA, CDR2 YSYEKL. The CDR3 is 15 residues long. V dropped 4 bases and J dropped 8; count of bases not matched to a gene: 8. CDR3 amino acids: CASSPGQGFREKLFF. CDR3 nucleotide sequence: TGCGCCAGCAGCCCTGGACAGGGGTTTCGGGAAAAACTGTTTTTT.

The V and J genes are TRBV12-3 or TRBV12-4 and TRBJ1-4, with TRBD1 matching over 9 bases. V gave up 3 bases and J gave up 6 bases; unmatched junction bases: 5. This CDR3 has 15 residues. CDR3 sequence (DNA): TGTGCCAGCAGTTTTTATGGGACAGGGTATGAAAAACTGTTTTTT. It is translated as CASSFYGTGYEKLFF.

The chain carries TRBV24-1 and TRBJ2-6; no definite D call. The CDR3 contains 20 residues. Looked up from germline, CDR1 is KGHDR and CDR2 is SFDVKD. V lost 6 bases and J lost 0, with 23 bases in between. The CDR3 DNA reads TGTGCCACCAGTCGAGAAAAGGTAGTAGCTGGGCACTCTGGGGCCAACGTCCTGACTTTC. Its translation: CATSREKVVAGHSGANVLTF.

The gene calls are TRBV12-3 or TRBV12-4 and TRBJ2-7; possible D gene TRBD2, 7 bases. The V end lost 4 bases, the J end lost 5 bases, and 9 bases lay between the germline ends. CDR3 length: 12 amino acids. The DNA of the CDR3 is TGTGCCAGCAGTTGGGAGGGGGACGAGCAGTACTTC. This translates into CASSWEGDEQYF.

The table lists this clonotype with a few counts. This rearrangement joins TRBV12-3 or TRBV12-4 to TRBJ2-1, with D maybe TRBD2 (8 bases). CDR3 length equals 17 residues. V lost 3 bases to trimming and J lost 9 bases, with 24 bases between them. The CDR3 region has the DNA TGTGCCAGCAGTTTCCCCGGACTAGCAGGAGGGGGCAGTGAGCAGTTCTTC. Its translation: CASSFPGLAGGGSEQFF.

This clonotype was observed a handful of times. The genes are TRBV24-1 and TRBJ2-7; 9 nucleotides align to TRBD1. This CDR3 has 15 amino acids. Germline V CDR1 and CDR2: KGHDR, SFDVKD. Trimming removed 3 bases from V and 5 bases from J; junction bases left unmatched: 7. The CDR3 DNA sequence: TGTGCCACCAGTGATGGGGACAGGGATCCCAACGAGCAGTACTTC. Translation: CATSDGDRDPNEQYF.